What follows are 32 T cell receptor beta chains derived from one specimen sequenced in a study of cytomegalovirus exposure and HLA in healthy donors. Both 60 Vbeta primers and 13 Jbeta primers went into the PCR. Sequencing was performed with immunoSEQ multiplex PCR; in TCRdb, only in-frame clones are kept and a portion is missing. The sample contains 70,000 or so clones, 75% to 90% of which appear only once. What was sequenced was PBMCs. The receptors originated from a young woman in good health and CMV-seronegative.

This sequence joins TRBV5-1 and TRBJ2-1; 7 nucleotides line up with TRBD1. The J segment lost 5 bases and the V segment lost 0 bases, leaving 8 bases of the junction unmatched. This CDR3 contains 16 residues. Germline V gene data show CDR1 as SGHRS and CDR2 as YFSETQ. This CDR3 is CASSLAGQRYNNEQFF. CDR3 DNA sequence: TGCGCCAGCAGCTTGGCGGGACAGCGGTATAACAATGAGCAGTTCTTC.

This chain joins TRBV19 and TRBJ2-7, with TRBD1 identical over 8 bases. CDR3 size: 14 residues. V was clipped by 4 bases and J by 3 bases; unmatched bases: 5. Germline CDR1 reads LNHDA; CDR2 reads SQIVND (reference sequence). This chain's CDR3 is CASSRDGTGYEQYF. CDR3 coding DNA: TGTGCCAGTAGTAGGGACGGGACAGGCTACGAGCAGTACTTC.

This clone is a singleton in its sample. The chain couples TRBV6-5 to TRBJ2-7; possibly TRBD1 for D (6 bases). The CDR3 loop spans 13 amino acids. CDR1 MNHEY and CDR2 SVGAGI come from the germline V gene. V was trimmed by 6 bases and J by 3 bases, leaving 12 bases between them. DNA for the CDR3: TGTGCCAGCAGAATGGGACATCTCTACGAGCAGTACTTC. Translating it yields CASRMGHLYEQYF.

The rearrangement links TRBV28 to TRBJ2-5, with a possible D match to TRBD2 (6 bases). This CDR3 is 12 amino acids long. Per the germline V gene, CDR1 is MDHEN and CDR2 is SYDVKM. V was pared by 5 bases and J by 11 bases, with 15 bases between. The CDR3 sequence: CASSLPTREQYF. The CDR3, as DNA: TGTGCCAGCAGTCTCCCTACTCGGGAGCAGTACTTC.

The V and J genes are TRBV11-2 and TRBJ2-1; 8 bases align to TRBD2. Trimming took 8 bases from V and 10 from J; bases not matched to a gene: 10. Germline CDR1 and CDR2: SGHAT and FQNNGV. This CDR3 is built from 13 residues. CDR3 DNA sequence: TGTGCCAGCCTAATAGCGGGCGGGGGGGAGCAGTTCTTC. It encodes CASLIAGGGEQFF. Full variable domain (outside the CDR3, taken from reference TRBV11-2 and TRBJ2-1): EAGVAQSPRYKIIEKRQSVAFWCNPISGHATLYWYQQILGQGPKLLIQFQNNGVVDDSQLPKDRFSAERLKGVDSTLKIQPAKLEDSAVYLCASLIAGGGEQFFGPGTRLTVL.

The chain combines TRBV7-2 with TRBJ2-7; D ambiguous. With 5 bases removed from V and 6 bases from J, the gap between germline ends came to 14 bases. CDR1 is SGHTA, CDR2 FQGNSA, per germline. This CDR3 spans 13 amino acids. CDR3 amino acids: CASSRSLGFEQYF. CDR3 nucleotides: TGTGCCAGCAGCCGGTCCCTAGGCTTCGAGCAGTACTTC.

The chain uses TRBV7-6 and TRBJ1-2; TRBD1 is a possible D gene (6 bases). Germline V CDR1 and CDR2: SGHVS, FNYEAQ. Trimming stripped 0 bases from V and 6 bases from J, with 8 bases between. The CDR3 sequence is 13 residues long. In nucleotides, the CDR3 is TGTGCCAGCAGCTTAGCCAGGGGCCATGGCTACACCTTC. It yields the protein CASSLARGHGYTF.

The chain has TRBV5-1 and TRBJ2-1, with 9 bases aligning to TRBD2. The V gene end was trimmed by 0 bases and the J gene end by 7 bases; junction bases not matched to a gene: 11. CDR1 is SGHRS, CDR2 YFSETQ, per germline. CDR3 length: 17 amino acids. The CDR3 sequence is CASSLVLAGPNLNEQFF. The CDR3 bases are TGCGCCAGCAGCTTGGTCCTAGCGGGACCTAATTTAAATGAGCAGTTCTTC.

The rearrangement joins TRBV11-2 to TRBJ2-7; weak D call: TRBD1 (7 bases). V was pared by 1 base and J by 3 bases, with 10 bases between. Germline CDR1 and CDR2: SGHAT and FQNNGV. CDR3 length: 14 residues. CDR3 region: CASSLGQGLYEQYF. The DNA for the CDR3 is TGTGCCAGCAGCTTAGGACAGGGACTCTACGAGCAGTACTTC.

The rearrangement joins TRBV4-3 to TRBJ2-7, with 12 bases identical to TRBD2. The ends lost 1 base at V and 7 bases at J; junction bases unmatched: 5. This CDR3 has 15 residues. In germline, CDR1 is LGHNA, CDR2 YSLEER. The CDR3 DNA is TGCGCCAGCAGCCAAGGACTAGCGGGAGAGGGGGAGCAGTACTTC. Protein product: CASSQGLAGEGEQYF.

This clone appeared once. V usage is TRBV7-2 and J usage is TRBJ2-5; 8 bases are shared with TRBD2. J lost 3 bases, V lost 5 bases, and 14 bases had no gene match. This CDR3 is built from 17 residues. Germline lookup yields CDR1 SGHTA and CDR2 FQGNSA. This CDR3 is CASSKPGTTGGEETQYF. In nucleotides, the CDR3 is TGTGCCAGCAGCAAACCTGGGACTACCGGGGGGGAAGAGACCCAGTACTTC. The variable domain in full, with the rest retrieved from reference TRBV7-2 and TRBJ2-5, is GAGVSQSPSNKVTEKGKDVELRCDPISGHTALYWYRQSLGQGLEFLIYFQGNSAPDKSGLPSDRFSAERTGGSVSTLTIQRTQQEDSAVYLCASSKPGTTGGEETQYFGPGTRLLVL.

The V gene is TRBV7-3, the J gene TRBJ2-2, with a weak D call TRBD1 (5 bases). With 2 bases removed from V and 2 bases from J, the gap between germline ends came to 9 bases. CDR3 length equals 15 residues. Per germline, CDR1 SGHTA and CDR2 FQGTGA. This CDR3 is CASSLLTGNTGELFF. The DNA of the CDR3 is TGTGCCAGCAGCTTACTTACAGGCAACACCGGGGAGCTGTTTTTT.

The J gene is TRBJ1-5, the V gene TRBV28, with D unresolved. There are 14 residues in the CDR3. Per the germline V gene, CDR1 is MDHEN and CDR2 is SYDVKM. V was cut by 6 bases and J by 5 bases, with 14 bases left in between. CDR3 amino acids: CASSPTILYQPQHF. The CDR3 region has the DNA TGTGCCAGCAGCCCGACAATACTCTATCAGCCCCAGCATTTT.

This clone came up once. The chain joins TRBV14 to TRBJ1-4; no clear D. V was cut by 1 base and J by 8 bases, with 11 bases left in between. Per the germline V gene, CDR1 is SGHDN and CDR2 is FVKESK. The CDR3 loop spans 14 amino acids. DNA for the CDR3: TGTGCCAGCAGCCAAGCTAGGATAGGAGAAAAACTGTTTTTT. It is translated as CASSQARIGEKLFF.

The chain uses TRBV6-1 and TRBJ2-7; 12 nucleotides agree with TRBD2. The CDR3 loop spans 15 amino acids. Germline V CDR1 and CDR2: MNHNS, SASEGT. The V and J ends lost 1 base and 7 bases, in that order; junction bases with no gene match: 5. In DNA form, the CDR3 reads TGTGCCAGCAGTGAAGGGACTAGCGGGATGGGTGAGCAGTACTTC. It encodes CASSEGTSGMGEQYF.

This rearrangement joins TRBV7-2 to TRBJ1-5, with D possibly TRBD1 on 6 matching bases. The germline gives CDR1 SGHTA, CDR2 FQGNSA. This CDR3 is 13 amino acids long. V lost 5 bases to trimming and J lost 11 bases, with 16 bases between them. The CDR3 here is CASSLDSLGAQHF. In nucleotides, the CDR3 is TGTGCCAGCAGCCTGGACAGTCTCGGGGCCCAGCATTTT.

The chain recombines TRBV5-1 with TRBJ2-7; the match to TRBD1 covers 7 bases. Trimming took 4 bases from V and 3 from J; bases not matched to a gene: 4. CDR1 and CDR2 (germline): SGHRS, YFSETQ. The CDR3 sequence is 13 residues long. The CDR3 is CASSMGQLYEQYF. DNA of the CDR3: TGCGCCAGCAGCATGGGACAGCTCTACGAGCAGTACTTC.

This clone was found once. The chain links TRBV5-1 to TRBJ2-1; TRBD2 agrees at 8 bases. The germline V gene encodes CDR1 SGHRS and CDR2 YFSETQ. The CDR3 is 16 residues long. The V and J ends lost 3 bases and 0 bases, in that order; junction bases with no gene match: 5. The CDR3 DNA is TGCGCCAGCAGCTCCGCCCTAGCGGGCTCCTACAATGAGCAGTTCTTC. Translation: CASSSALAGSYNEQFF.

This clone was observed a handful of times. This sequence joins TRBV6-5 and TRBJ1-5, with 8 bases aligning to TRBD1. This CDR3 is 14 amino acids long. Germline V CDR1 and CDR2: MNHEY, SVGAGI. Germline trimming cut 6 bases from V and 5 bases from J; bases unmatched to any gene: 6. In DNA, the CDR3 is TGTGCCAGCAGGCGGACAGGGAGGGATCAGCCCCAGCATTTT. Protein product: CASRRTGRDQPQHF.

This clone has only a few counts. Other DNA sequences in this specimen translate into the identical CDR3. The CDR3 coding sequence is TGTGCCAGCAGTTACTCAGGAAGAGGGCCTTACAATGAGCAGTTCTTC. It codes for CASSYSGRGPYNEQFF. The chain uses TRBV6-5 and TRBJ2-1; maybe TRBD2 (5 bases). The CDR3 contains 16 residues. Deletions cut 0 bases from V and 4 bases from J, with 13 bases between. CDR1 and CDR2 (germline): MNHEY, SVGAGI.

The genes are TRBV7-2 and TRBJ2-7; 7 positions match TRBD1. This CDR3 region has 14 residues. V lost 3 bases, J lost 3 bases, and 5 bases stayed unmatched. In germline, CDR1 is SGHTA, CDR2 FQGNSA. CDR3 DNA: TGTGCCAGCAGCTTCCCGGGACAGCTCTACGAGCAGTACTTC. It codes for CASSFPGQLYEQYF.

This clone was detected a few times. The genes are TRBV4-3 and TRBJ2-7; 9 bases are shared with TRBD1. The CDR3 extends over 16 amino acids. CDR1 and CDR2 from the germline V gene are LGHNA and YSLEER. The V segment lost 0 bases and the J segment 7 bases; nucleotides outside the gene matches: 10. The CDR3 bases are TGCGCCAGCAGCCAAGAGGGGTCGGACAGGGGCTTTGAGCAGTACTTC. Translation gives CASSQEGSDRGFEQYF.

The chain uses TRBV7-9 and TRBJ2-3, with D maybe TRBD2 (6 bases). The CDR3 runs 19 residues. V lost 2 bases and J 2 bases, leaving 23 bases between the germline ends. Germline loops: CDR1 SEHNR, CDR2 FQNEAQ (reference sequence). The CDR3 DNA reads TGTGCCAGCAGCTTAATTAGAGGGGTAGGAGGGGATAACACAGATACGCAGTATTTT. Translation: CASSLIRGVGGDNTDTQYF. The entire variable domain, with the rest obtained from reference TRBV7-9 and TRBJ2-3, is as follows: DTGVSQNPRHKITKRGQNVTFRCDPISEHNRLYWYRQTLGQGPEFLTYFQNEAQLEKSRLLSDRFSAERPKGSFSTLEIQRTEQGDSAMYLCASSLIRGVGGDNTDTQYFGPGTRLTVL.

The genes are TRBV9 and TRBJ2-7; 9 positions match TRBD2. Germline assignment: CDR1 SGDLS and CDR2 YYNGEE. The CDR3 is 19 residues long. The J segment lost 2 bases and the V segment lost 3 bases, leaving 18 bases of the junction unmatched. DNA of the CDR3: TGTGCCAGCAGCGCCCAACACTCGACTAGCGGTAATAATGCCTACGAGCAGTACTTC. Its protein is CASSAQHSTSGNNAYEQYF.

The chain is built from TRBV7-2 and TRBJ1-6; 7 nucleotides line up with TRBD1. Germline CDR1 reads SGHTA; CDR2 reads FQGNSA. Germline trimming cut 5 bases from V and 6 bases from J; bases unmatched to any gene: 10. The CDR3 has 16 amino acids. CDR3 DNA sequence: TGTGCCAGCAGCCCAAGGGGGCGGGGTAGTAATTCACCCCTCCACTTT. It yields the protein CASSPRGRGSNSPLHF.

This chain uses TRBV7-8 with TRBJ2-3; D remains unclear. Germline V CDR1 and CDR2: SGHVS, FQNEAQ. V was pared by 3 bases and J by 6 bases, with 7 bases between. The CDR3 has 12 amino acids. The CDR3 sequence is CASSLLEDTQYF. The CDR3 DNA is TGTGCCAGCAGCTTGTTAGAGGATACGCAGTATTTT.

This clone was detected once. The rearrangement joins TRBV7-9 to TRBJ1-1; 9 nucleotides align to TRBD1. Per the germline V gene, CDR1 is SEHNR and CDR2 is FQNEAQ (reference sequence). The CDR3 spans 18 residues. V trimming: 3 bases; J trimming: 4 bases; junction bases outside the gene matches: 15. The CDR3 bases are TGTGCCAGCAGCTTCCACAACAGGGGGCCGGGGGGCTTCACTGAAGCTTTCTTT. Translating it yields CASSFHNRGPGGFTEAFF.

This sequence joins TRBV19 and TRBJ2-7; 14 positions match TRBD2. Losses at the gene ends were 5 bases for V and 2 bases for J; bases not matched to a gene: 11. Per germline, CDR1 LNHDA and CDR2 SQIVND (reference sequence). The CDR3 covers 18 residues. The CDR3 DNA follows: TGTGCCAGTAGTTTCGCTGGGACTAGCGGGAGTTATACCTACGAGCAGTACTTC. Its protein product is CASSFAGTSGSYTYEQYF.

J is TRBJ1-2 and V is TRBV15, with D maybe TRBD1 (6 bases). Germline-derived CDR1 and CDR2 are LNHNV and YYDKDF (reference sequence). CDR3 size: 14 residues. Trimming removed 4 bases at V and 6 bases at J, with 15 bases between. The CDR3 spells CATSTTNRVHGYTF. CDR3 DNA sequence: TGTGCCACCAGCACCACTAACAGGGTTCATGGCTACACCTTC.

The chain carries TRBV19 and TRBJ2-3; D gene uncertain. In germline, CDR1 is LNHDA, CDR2 SQIVND (reference sequence). The V gene lost 5 bases and the J gene lost 2 bases, with 17 bases spanning the gap. There are 16 residues in the CDR3. CDR3 nucleotides: TGTGCCAGTAGTCTTTTCCTAGGAACCAACACAGATACGCAGTATTTT. Its protein is CASSLFLGTNTDTQYF.

This chain uses TRBV19 with TRBJ2-7; 8 nucleotides align to TRBD1. The germline CDR1 and CDR2 sequences are LNHDA and SQIVND (reference sequence). The CDR3 contains 16 residues. Trimming took 5 bases from V and 1 from J; bases not matched to a gene: 10. CDR3 sequence (DNA): TGTGCCAGTAGTCCTCGGACAGGGTTGGGGTCCTACGAGCAGTACTTC. It codes for CASSPRTGLGSYEQYF.

This sequence joins TRBV5-4 and TRBJ2-1, with a weak D call TRBD2 (5 bases). Germline V gene data show CDR1 as SGHNT and CDR2 as YYREEE (reference sequence). Trimming stripped 0 bases from V and 9 bases from J, with 16 bases between. This CDR3 comprises 15 residues. The CDR3 spells CASSLARTRDSEQFF. The CDR3 nucleotides read TGTGCCAGCAGCTTGGCTAGGACGAGGGATAGTGAGCAGTTCTTC. The full variable domain, in which reference TRBV5-4 and TRBJ2-1 provide the parts outside the CDR3, is ETGVTQSPTHLIKTRGQQVTLRCSSQSGHNTVSWYQQALGQGPQFIFQYYREEENGRGNFPPRFSGLQFPNYSSELNVNALELDDSALYLCASSLARTRDSEQFFGPGTRLTVL.